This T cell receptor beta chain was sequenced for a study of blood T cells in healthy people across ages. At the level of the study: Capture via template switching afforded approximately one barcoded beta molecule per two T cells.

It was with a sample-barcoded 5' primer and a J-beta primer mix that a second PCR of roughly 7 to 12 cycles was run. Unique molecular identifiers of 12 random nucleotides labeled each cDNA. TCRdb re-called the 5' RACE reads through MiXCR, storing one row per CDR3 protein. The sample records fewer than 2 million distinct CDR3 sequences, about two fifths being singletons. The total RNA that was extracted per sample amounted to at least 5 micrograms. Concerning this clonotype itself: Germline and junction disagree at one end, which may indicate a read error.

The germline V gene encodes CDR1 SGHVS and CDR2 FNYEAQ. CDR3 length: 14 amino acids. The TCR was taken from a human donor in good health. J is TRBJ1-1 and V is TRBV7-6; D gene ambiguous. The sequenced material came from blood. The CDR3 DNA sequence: TGTGCCAGCTGCTTAGGCGGGGTGAACACTGAAGCTTTCTTT. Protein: CASCLGGVNTEAFF. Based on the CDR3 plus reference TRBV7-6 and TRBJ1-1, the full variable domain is GAGVSQSPRYKVTKRGQDVALRCDPISGHVSLYWYRQALGQGPEFLTYFNYEAQQDKSGLPNDRFSAERPEGSISTLTIQRTEQRDSAMYRCASCLGGVNTEAFFGQGTRLTVV.